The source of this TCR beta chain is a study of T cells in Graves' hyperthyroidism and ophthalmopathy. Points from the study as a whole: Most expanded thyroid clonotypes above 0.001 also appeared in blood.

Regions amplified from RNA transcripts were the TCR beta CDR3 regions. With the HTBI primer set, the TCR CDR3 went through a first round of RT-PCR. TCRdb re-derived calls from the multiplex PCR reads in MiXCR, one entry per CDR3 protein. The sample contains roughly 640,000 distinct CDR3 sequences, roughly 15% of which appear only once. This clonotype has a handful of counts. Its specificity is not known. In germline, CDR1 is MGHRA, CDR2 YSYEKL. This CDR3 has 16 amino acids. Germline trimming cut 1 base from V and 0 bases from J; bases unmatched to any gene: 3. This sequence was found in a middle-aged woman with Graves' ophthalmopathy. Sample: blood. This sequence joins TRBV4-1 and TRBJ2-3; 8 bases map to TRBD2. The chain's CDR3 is CASSQGASGSTDTQYF. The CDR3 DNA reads TGCGCCAGCAGCCAAGGAGCTAGCGGGAGCACAGATACGCAGTATTTT.